These T cell receptor beta chains were read from a single sample in a study of T-cell reconstitution after alpha-beta-depleted transplantation in children. One entry per CDR3 protein results from TCRdb running MiXCR on the PCR reads. Of about 210,000 distinct CDR3 sequences listed, roughly 15% were seen once; the top ten hold roughly two fifths. The sequencing used PBMCs, mostly from graft donor cells, collected 360 days after TCRalphabeta/CD19-depleted stem cell transplant. All receptors derive from a male patient between 2 and 9 years old who had a stem cell transplant for acute lymphoblastic leukemia, so the T cells may come from the graft donor. The conserved cysteine and the conserved F or W are not part of the CDR3 here. A D gene is named only where the DNA matches it firmly. The size of a clone is reported for some rows only, either as once, few or many, or as a class for expanded clones.

cdr3_aa,d_call,cdr3_length,j_call,clone_size,v_call
SARDRGDSRINSPLH,TRBD1,15,TRBJ1-6,few,TRBV20-1
ASSLDPTFTGELF,-,13,TRBJ2-2,-,TRBV11-2
ASSLQGFTEAF,TRBD1,11,TRBJ1-1,few,TRBV6-5
AISGGHNSADTQY,-,13,TRBJ2-3,-,TRBV10-3
ASSLGGLGEANEQF,TRBD2,14,TRBJ2-1,-,TRBV12-3/TRBV12-4
ASSPQGQGQETQY,TRBD1,13,TRBJ2-5,many,TRBV18
ASSPGTSFSYEQY,-,13,TRBJ2-7,-,TRBV5-1
ATSRPDRNEQF,-,11,TRBJ2-1,few,TRBV15
ASSSKARNTIY,-,11,TRBJ1-3,-,TRBV28
ASSQFTGTQTYEQY,-,14,TRBJ2-7,few,TRBV3-1
ASHRSSQETQY,-,11,TRBJ2-5,-,TRBV30
SAPDSKETQY,-,10,TRBJ2-5,-,TRBV20-1
ASSEGAGGPNDEQF,TRBD2,14,TRBJ2-1,-,TRBV2
ASGQFGEPHPGNTIY,-,15,TRBJ1-3,-,TRBV27
ASSLDAGTNTDTQY,-,14,TRBJ2-3,few,TRBV5-1
ASSFDQETQY,-,10,TRBJ2-5,-,TRBV5-1
ASSEGSQVPGDTQY,-,14,TRBJ2-3,-,TRBV25-1
ASSLHGGYTDTQY,-,13,TRBJ2-3,few,TRBV27
ASSPPGRGNEQF,-,12,TRBJ2-1,few,TRBV5-1
ASTGTGTGDHGYT,TRBD1,13,TRBJ1-2,-,TRBV5-1
ASSPGLTTYEQY,-,12,TRBJ2-7,few,TRBV5-1
ASSDGTSTDTQY,-,12,TRBJ2-3,-,TRBV5-1
ASSPGLYTGELF,-,12,TRBJ2-2,-,TRBV7-2
ATSDLGQSSYNEQF,-,14,TRBJ2-1,-,TRBV24-1
AITKGQGFSYEQY,TRBD1,13,TRBJ2-7,-,TRBV10-3
ASARGLEETQY,TRBD1,11,TRBJ2-5,-,TRBV18
ASSLAIPGLQETQY,-,14,TRBJ2-5,-,TRBV5-1